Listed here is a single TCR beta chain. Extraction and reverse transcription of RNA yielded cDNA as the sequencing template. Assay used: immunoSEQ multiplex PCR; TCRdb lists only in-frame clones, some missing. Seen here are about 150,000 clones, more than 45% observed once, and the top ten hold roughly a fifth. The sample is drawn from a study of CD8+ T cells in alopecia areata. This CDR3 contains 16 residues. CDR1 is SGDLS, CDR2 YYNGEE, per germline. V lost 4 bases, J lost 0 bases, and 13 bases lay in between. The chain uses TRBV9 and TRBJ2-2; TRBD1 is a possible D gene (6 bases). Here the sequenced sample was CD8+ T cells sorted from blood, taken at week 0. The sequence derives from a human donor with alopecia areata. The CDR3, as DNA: TGTGCCAGCAGCCAACCAACAGGGACGAACACCGGGGAGCTGTTTTTT. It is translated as CASSQPTGTNTGELFF.